The 28 T cell receptor beta chains presented below share a single source sample, sequenced in a study of shared clonotypes between healthy human individuals. The table came from immunoSEQ multiplex PCR; TCRdb's copy has only in-frame clones and leaves some out. This sample has around 500,000 clones; over 75% occur once, and the top ten carry roughly 12%. Sample: PBMCs. These receptor sequences come from a woman aged 40 to 49 in good health. Some clones in this sample may be carry-over from other donors' samples.

Only a few counts were recorded for this clone. This chain connects TRBV7-2 to TRBJ2-7; D ambiguous. This CDR3 comprises 13 residues. V was shortened by 7 bases and J by 4 bases, with 14 bases between the two germline ends. Germline V gene lookup returns CDR1 SGHTA and CDR2 FQGNSA. This CDR3 reads CASKDYNSYEQYF. The CDR3, as DNA: TGTGCCAGCAAGGATTACAATTCATACGAGCAGTACTTC.

This clone was counted many times. The chain carries TRBV7-9 and TRBJ1-4; D remains unclear. Germline CDR1 reads SEHNR; CDR2 reads FQNEAQ (reference sequence). This CDR3 spans 15 amino acids. V dropped 4 bases and J dropped 4 bases, with 13 bases sitting between them. The CDR3, as DNA: TGTGCCAGCAGCTCGTCGGGGAAGATTAATGAAAAACTGTTTTTT. Encoded protein: CASSSSGKINEKLFF.

CDR3 sequence reads: CASSYSGRQYF. The CDR3 DNA sequence: TGTGCCAGCAGTTACTCGGGACGGCAGTACTTC. V is TRBV6-6 and J is TRBJ2-7; D possibly uses TRBD1 or TRBD2 (5 bases each). The germline gives CDR1 MNHNY, CDR2 SVGAGI (reference sequence). V gave up 0 bases and J gave up 9 bases, with 6 bases separating them. CDR3 length: 11 amino acids.

In this sample, this clone turned up a few times. It differs at one base from a far larger clone, so likely a read error. Within the sample, other DNA sequences also encode this same CDR3. V gene TRBV7-9 combines with J gene TRBJ1-1; D is undetermined. CDR1 and CDR2 from the germline V gene are SEHNR and FQNEAQ (reference sequence). The CDR3 runs 13 residues. V was trimmed by 3 bases and J by 1 base, leaving 6 bases between them. CDR3 in DNA: TGTGCCAGCAGCTTGTCAGGGAACACTGAAGCTTTCTTT. Residues: CASSLSGNTEAFF.

The table lists this clone with a count of one. The chain carries TRBV7-9 and TRBJ1-3; tentatively, D is TRBD1 (6 bases). Per germline, CDR1 SEHNR and CDR2 FQNEAQ (reference sequence). This CDR3 contains 15 residues. Trimming took off 6 bases at V and 3 bases at J, with 15 bases between the two ends. CDR3 sequence: CASSYDTGIGNTIYF. As DNA, the CDR3 is TGTGCCAGCAGTTATGATACAGGGATTGGAAACACCATATATTTT.

The CDR3: CSVVGTSYEQYF. For the CDR3, the DNA is TGCAGCGTTGTCGGTACCTCCTACGAGCAGTACTTC. The gene calls are TRBV29-1 and TRBJ2-7; D call uncertain. Germline CDR1 is SQVTM and CDR2 is ANQGSEA. There are 12 residues in the CDR3. V was pared by 4 bases and J by 0 bases, with 7 bases between.

The chain couples TRBV28 to TRBJ1-2; no firm D call. This CDR3 contains 12 residues. Trimming pared 9 bases from V and 4 bases from J, leaving 12 bases between. Germline values: CDR1 MDHEN, CDR2 SYDVKM. The CDR3 DNA is TGTGCCAGTCGGTGGGCGGTCTATGGCTACACCTTC. Amino acids: CASRWAVYGYTF.

About this clone: A read error is likely here: a far larger clone is one base away. The chain carries TRBV10-2 and TRBJ2-7, with D tentatively TRBD1 or TRBD2 (5 bases each). Deletions cut 7 bases from V and 4 bases from J, with 11 bases between. This CDR3 has 12 residues. Per germline, CDR1 WSHSY and CDR2 SAAADI. CDR3 protein: CASTEGLYEQYV. The CDR3 DNA follows: TGCGCCAGCACCGAGGGGTTGTACGAGCAGTACGTC.

The gene calls are TRBV5-4 and TRBJ2-3, with D tentatively TRBD2 (6 bases). Trimming removed 1 base from V and 6 bases from J, with 12 bases in between. Germline V CDR1 and CDR2: SGHNT, YYREEE (reference sequence). CDR3 length: 14 residues. DNA for the CDR3: TGTGCCAGCAGCTTGCCCGGGAGTATTGATACGCAGTATTTT. It yields the protein CASSLPGSIDTQYF. Filled out from reference TRBV5-4 and TRBJ2-3, the complete variable domain reads ETGVTQSPTHLIKTRGQQVTLRCSSQSGHNTVSWYQQALGQGPQFIFQYYREEENGRGNFPPRFSGLQFPNYSSELNVNALELDDSALYLCASSLPGSIDTQYFGPGTRLTVL.

This clone has just one count. V gene TRBV5-1 combines with J gene TRBJ2-7, with D possibly matching TRBD2 (6 bases). The V end lost 0 bases, the J end lost 6 bases, and 16 bases lay between the germline ends. Germline V gene sequence: CDR1 SGHRS, CDR2 YFSETQ. The CDR3 totals 15 residues. CDR3 sequence: CASSLVPIRGGEQYF. CDR3 DNA sequence: TGCGCCAGCAGCTTGGTTCCAATTAGGGGAGGCGAGCAGTACTTC.

Regarding this clone: Since a far larger clone is one base different, this is likely a read error. Other DNA sequences in this sample translate to the same CDR3. V gene TRBV2 combines with J gene TRBJ2-3; D gene ambiguous. Germline lookup yields CDR1 SNHLY and CDR2 FYNNEI. The V end was cut by 3 bases, the J end by 4 bases, with 5 bases between. The CDR3 has 12 residues. DNA of the CDR3: TGTGCCAGCAGTGAGTGGGCAGATACGCAGTATTTT. This gives the protein CASSEWADTQYF.

Turning to this clone: A far larger clone is only one base removed, so a read error is likely. The CDR3 does not end in the conserved phenylalanine or tryptophan, so this is likely a read error. The chain combines TRBV25-1 with TRBJ2-7; TRBD2 matches 10 bases. The V gene end was trimmed by 5 bases and the J gene end by 6 bases; junction bases not matched to a gene: 13. The V gene's germline CDR1 is MGHDK and CDR2 SYGVNS. The CDR3 totals 16 residues. As DNA, the CDR3 is TGTGCCAGCAGTCCTAGCGGGAGCCGATCACGGGGCGAGCAGTACTTA. Protein product: CASSPSGSRSRGEQYL.

Notes on this clone: A far larger clone is one nucleotide away, so this likely arose from a read error. V and J are TRBV10-3 and TRBJ2-7; D gene ambiguous. CDR1 and CDR2 (germline): ENHRY, SYGVKD. The CDR3 extends over 16 amino acids. The V gene lost 0 bases and the J gene lost 0 bases, with 12 bases spanning the gap. CDR3 bases: TGTGCCATCAGTGAGTCTGACATGGGTAGCTCCTACGAGCAGTACTTC. Translation gives CAISESDMGSSYEQYF.

The chain is built from TRBV18 and TRBJ2-2, with 10 bases aligning to TRBD2. With V trimmed by 3 bases and J by 5 bases, 6 bases remained unmatched. This CDR3 is 16 amino acids long. The germline CDR1 and CDR2 sequences are KGHSH and LQKENI. CDR3 residues: CASSPRTSGITGELFF. As DNA, the CDR3 is TGTGCCAGCTCACCCCGGACTAGCGGAATAACCGGGGAGCTGTTTTTT.

This chain connects TRBV28 to TRBJ2-5, with D tentatively TRBD2 (5 bases). The CDR3 runs to 15 residues. Germline V lookup: CDR1 MDHEN, CDR2 SYDVKM. Trimming took off 4 bases at V and 2 bases at J, with 14 bases between the two ends. CDR3: CASSSSGIRQETQYF. The DNA for the CDR3 is TGTGCCAGCAGTTCTTCCGGGATTAGACAAGAGACCCAGTACTTC.

The chain couples TRBV15 to TRBJ2-3; D is unclear. CDR3 length: 12 amino acids. Looked up from germline, CDR1 is LNHNV and CDR2 is YYDKDF (reference sequence). Trimming removed 2 bases from V and 0 bases from J, with 0 bases in between. CDR3 in amino acids: CATSRSTDTQYF. CDR3 nucleotides: TGTGCCACCAGCAGAAGCACAGATACGCAGTATTTT.

A few counts support this clone. A far larger clone is just one base off, so this is likely a read error. The CDR3 DNA sequence: TGTGCCTGGAGTGTGGGGGTAGCTGGAAACACCATATATTTT. It codes for CAWSVGVAGNTIYF. The chain couples TRBV30 to TRBJ1-3, with TRBD1 as a possible D gene (5 bases). Per the germline V gene, CDR1 is GTSNPN and CDR2 is SVGIG (reference sequence). The V end was cut by 0 bases, the J end by 2 bases, with 8 bases between. CDR3 length: 14 residues. The full variable domain, with the rest looked up from reference TRBV30 and TRBJ1-3, is SQTIHQWPATLVQPVGSPLSLECTVEGTSNPNLYWYRQAAGRGLQLLFYSVGIGQISSEVPQNLSASRPQDRQFILSSKKLLLSDSGFYLCAWSVGVAGNTIYFGEGSWLTVV.

The chain uses TRBV7-9 and TRBJ1-5; 7 nucleotides line up with TRBD1. The V gene end was trimmed by 1 base and the J gene end by 8 bases; junction bases not matched to a gene: 5. The CDR3 length is 14 residues. The germline V gene has CDR1 SEHNR and CDR2 FQNEAQ (reference sequence). The CDR3 sequence is CASSLGGRGKPQHF. CDR3 bases: TGTGCCAGCAGCTTAGGGGGCAGGGGGAAGCCCCAGCATTTT.

This clone was observed a single time. The chain links TRBV7-2 to TRBJ2-7; TRBD1 is a possible D gene (5 bases). V was trimmed by 5 bases and J by 2 bases, leaving 16 bases between them. Germline V lookup: CDR1 SGHTA, CDR2 FQGNSA. The CDR3 runs to 15 residues. The CDR3 spells CASSPPGPGTYEQYF. CDR3 nucleotide sequence: TGTGCCAGCAGCCCCCCTGGCCCAGGGACCTACGAGCAGTACTTC. Using reference TRBV7-2 and TRBJ2-7 for the parts outside the CDR3, the full variable domain is GAGVSQSPSNKVTEKGKDVELRCDPISGHTALYWYRQSLGQGLEFLIYFQGNSAPDKSGLPSDRFSAERTGGSVSTLTIQRTQQEDSAVYLCASSPPGPGTYEQYFGPGTRLTVT.

The chain links TRBV11-3 to TRBJ2-7; tentative D call: TRBD2 (5 bases). Germline CDR1 is SGHNT and CDR2 is YENEEA. CDR3 length equals 14 residues. V lost 7 bases, J lost 6 bases, and 19 bases lay in between. The CDR3 region has the DNA TGTGCCAGCAACGTGAGGGCGGGCGTCGGCGAGCAGTACTTC. This encodes CASNVRAGVGEQYF.

This clone was seen more than once but under ten times. The chain has TRBV10-3 and TRBJ2-1; D perhaps matches TRBD2 (5 bases). Germline CDR1 is ENHRY and CDR2 is SYGVKD. The CDR3 consists of 15 residues. The V gene lost 0 bases and the J gene lost 9 bases, with 15 bases spanning the gap. The CDR3 region has the DNA TGTGCCATCAGTGAGTCATGGGCTAGCCCTGGTGAGCAGTTCTTC. Its protein is CAISESWASPGEQFF.

The chain joins TRBV10-2 to TRBJ1-1, with D uncertain. CDR1 and CDR2 (germline): WSHSY, SAAADI. V lost 6 bases, J lost 3 bases, and 14 bases lay in between. This CDR3 region has 14 residues. The CDR3 sequence: CASRPGDVDTEAFF. As DNA, the CDR3 is TGCGCCAGCAGGCCGGGAGACGTGGACACTGAAGCTTTCTTT.

The rearrangement uses TRBV30 and TRBJ1-1; D gene uncertain. This CDR3 region has 14 residues. The V gene lost 4 bases and the J gene lost 6 bases, with 18 bases spanning the gap. Per the germline V gene, CDR1 is GTSNPN and CDR2 is SVGIG (reference sequence). This chain's CDR3 is CAWKYTIGSAEAFF. The CDR3 bases are TGTGCCTGGAAATACACGATAGGGAGCGCTGAAGCTTTCTTT.

The chain uses TRBV7-3 and TRBJ1-6; TRBD1 might be the D (5 bases). Deletions cut 0 bases from V and 14 bases from J, with 11 bases between. CDR1 and CDR2 (germline): SGHTA, FQGTGA. CDR3 length: 13 residues. The CDR3 DNA is TGTGCCAGCAGCTTAACGCAGGGCATGACCCTCCACTTT. This encodes CASSLTQGMTLHF.

On this clone: A read error is likely here: a far larger clone is one base away. V and J are TRBV10-1 and TRBJ1-1, with 10 bases lining up with TRBD1. The V gene end was trimmed by 6 bases and the J gene end by 3 bases; junction bases not matched to a gene: 1. The length of the CDR3 is 13 residues. CDR1 and CDR2 from the germline V gene are WNHNN and SYGVQD (reference sequence). This CDR3 is CASRGQGDTEAFF. The CDR3 bases are TGCGCCAGCAGAGGACAGGGGGACACTGAAGCTTTCTTT.

The CDR3 sequence: CASTEGRAGNSNQPQHF. CDR3 bases: TGTGCCAGCACCGAGGGGAGGGCCGGGAATAGCAATCAGCCCCAGCATTTT. The rearrangement links TRBV2 to TRBJ1-5; a possible D gene is TRBD1 (5 bases). The CDR3 loop spans 17 amino acids. Deletions cut 7 bases from V and 0 bases from J, with 19 bases between. The V gene's germline CDR1 is SNHLY and CDR2 FYNNEI.

This chain links TRBV21-1 with TRBJ1-2; TRBD1 is the table's D call and was not checked against the DNA. TRBV21-1 is designated a pseudogene. The length of the CDR3 is 15 residues. The CDR3 coding sequence is TGTGCCAGCAGCAACCCGGGACAGGGGGTTTGTGGCTACACCTTC. Translated: CASSNPGQGVCGYTF.

The chain recombines TRBV6-5 with TRBJ2-5; TRBD2 agrees at 9 bases. From germline, CDR1 is MNHEY and CDR2 SVGAGI. The V and J ends lost 4 bases and 5 bases, in that order; junction bases with no gene match: 11. The CDR3 has 16 residues. CDR3 sequence reads: CASSFLPGTSNETQYF. CDR3 bases: TGTGCCAGCAGTTTCCTCCCCGGGACTAGCAACGAGACCCAGTACTTC.